One and the same sample provided the 9 T cell receptor beta chains below, sequenced in a study of blood T cell repertoires in COVID-19. Method: immunoSEQ multiplex PCR; TCRdb's copy keeps in-frame clones and lacks some. The sample lists around 190,000 clones, roughly 80% occurring once. Material: PBMCs or T cells enriched from blood (not recorded which). These receptors originate from a woman under 40 who had recovered from COVID-19.

The chain carries TRBV27 and TRBJ2-1, with 13 bases identical to TRBD2. CDR1 MNHEY and CDR2 SMNVEV come from the germline V gene (reference sequence). The CDR3 length is 14 residues. Losses at the gene ends were 8 bases for V and 3 bases for J; bases not matched to a gene: 1. CDR3 region: CASRTSGSYNEQFF. In DNA, the CDR3 is TGTGCCAGCCGGACTAGCGGGAGCTACAATGAGCAGTTCTTC.

CDR3: CAWSLGYGYTF. DNA of the CDR3: TGTGCCTGGAGTCTAGGCTATGGCTACACCTTC. The V gene is TRBV30, the J gene TRBJ1-2; D remains ambiguous. From germline, CDR1 is GTSNPN and CDR2 SVGIG (reference sequence). The CDR3 spans 11 residues. Trimming stripped 2 bases from V and 4 bases from J, with 5 bases between.

The chain combines TRBV2 with TRBJ2-5; D perhaps matches TRBD2 (6 bases). The CDR3 has 13 residues. Germline V gene sequence: CDR1 SNHLY, CDR2 FYNNEI. Trimming cost V 6 bases and J 5 bases, with 13 bases left between them. CDR3: CASRGSGVETQYF. The CDR3 region has the DNA TGTGCCAGCAGAGGGTCGGGAGTGGAGACCCAGTACTTC.

The V call is TRBV5-1, the J call TRBJ1-1; no reliable D call. With 0 bases removed from V and 6 bases from J, the gap between germline ends came to 12 bases. This CDR3 has 14 residues. Germline V gene sequence: CDR1 SGHRS, CDR2 YFSETQ. CDR3 bases: TGCGCCAGCAGCTTGGCAGGTCTGAATGCTGAAGCTTTCTTT. This codes for CASSLAGLNAEAFF.

This chain uses TRBV5-4 with TRBJ1-3; D remains unclear. V gave up 4 bases and J gave up 1 base, with 9 bases separating them. This CDR3 spans 14 amino acids. The germline V gene encodes CDR1 SGHNT and CDR2 YYREEE (reference sequence). The CDR3 nucleotides read TGTGCCAGCAGCACCGCGACATCTGGAAACACCATATATTTT. Encoded protein: CASSTATSGNTIYF.

V gene TRBV2 combines with J gene TRBJ1-3; 9 bases map to TRBD1. The germline gives CDR1 SNHLY, CDR2 FYNNEI. The CDR3 extends over 15 amino acids. Trimming at V came to 7 bases and at J to 4 bases, leaving 8 bases not matched to a gene. The CDR3 DNA reads as TGTGCCAGCAAGACCGGGACAGGGCTCGGAAACACCATATATTTT. It encodes CASKTGTGLGNTIYF.

The chain carries TRBV6-6 and TRBJ1-1, with unresolved D. The ends were cut back, 6 bases at V and 3 bases at J, with 11 bases in the middle. The CDR3 totals 13 residues. Germline values: CDR1 MNHNY, CDR2 SVGAGI (reference sequence). This chain's CDR3 is CASRSSGYTEAFF. In DNA, the CDR3 is TGTGCCAGCAGGAGCAGCGGGTACACTGAAGCTTTCTTT.

This clone was seen only once. V usage is TRBV19 and J usage is TRBJ1-6; 10 bases are shared with TRBD1. Per the germline V gene, CDR1 is LNHDA and CDR2 is SQIVND (reference sequence). The V gene end was trimmed by 11 bases and the J gene end by 11 bases; junction bases not matched to a gene: 12. The CDR3 covers 14 residues. CDR3 in amino acids: CASSTGQGIPPLHF. CDR3 in DNA: TGTGCCTCTTCAACGGGACAGGGGATTCCACCCCTCCACTTT. The variable domain in full, completed from reference TRBV19 and TRBJ1-6, reads DGGITQSPKYLFRKEGQNVTLSCEQNLNHDAMYWYRQDPGQGLRLIYYSQIVNDFQKGDIAEGYSVSREKKESFPLTVTSAQKNPTAFYLCASSTGQGIPPLHFGNGTRLTVT.

This clone was observed a single time. The rearrangement links TRBV9 to TRBJ1-4; D unresolved. Between the trimmed V and J ends, which lost 3 bases and 0 bases, there was a span of 6 bases. Per the germline V gene, CDR1 is SGDLS and CDR2 is YYNGEE. There are 14 residues in the CDR3. The CDR3 DNA reads as TGTGCCAGCAGCGGAATAGCAACTAATGAAAAACTGTTTTTT. Encoded protein: CASSGIATNEKLFF.